The 30 T cell receptor beta chains below all came from one sample that was sequenced in a study of T cell clones after liver transplantation. Here immunoSEQ multiplex PCR was the method, and the copy in TCRdb shows in-frame clones only, minus some. The sample includes approximately 51,000 clones, over 55% seen only once; the top ten take 7.5% to 10%. Specimen: CD4+ T cells from blood, collected roughly 56 months after liver transplant. The receptors stem from a human patient who received a liver transplant. The graft donor may have given rise to some T cells.

The chain is built from TRBV9 and TRBJ2-1; 10 nucleotides match TRBD2. CDR1 and CDR2 from the germline V gene are SGDLS and YYNGEE. Trimming removed 0 bases from V and 2 bases from J; junction bases left unmatched: 5. The CDR3 is 17 residues long. CDR3 DNA: TGTGCCAGCAGCGTAGCAGCGGGGGGGCCCACCTACAATGAGCAGTTCTTC. Protein: CASSVAAGGPTYNEQFF.

This clone appeared a few times. The chain has TRBV7-8 and TRBJ1-2, with D uncertain. Trimming shortened V by 4 bases and J by 2 bases, and 14 bases separated the two germline ends. The length of the CDR3 is 15 residues. Germline values: CDR1 SGHVS, CDR2 FQNEAQ. CDR3 sequence reads: CASSSHRVRNYGYTF. The CDR3 DNA sequence: TGTGCCAGCAGCTCCCATAGGGTGAGGAACTATGGCTACACCTTC.

This chain uses TRBV28 with TRBJ1-1, with D perhaps TRBD1 (5 bases). The germline V gene has CDR1 MDHEN and CDR2 SYDVKM. V dropped 5 bases and J dropped 10 bases, with 20 bases sitting between them. This CDR3 contains 14 residues. DNA of the CDR3: TGTGCCAGCAGTCCGACGGGAGCAGGGAGGGGAGCTTTCTTT. This codes for CASSPTGAGRGAFF.

The chain is built from TRBV6-1 and TRBJ1-5; the D gene is possibly TRBD1 (6 bases). Between the trimmed V and J ends, which lost 2 bases and 0 bases, there was a span of 11 bases. Germline CDR1 and CDR2: MNHNS and SASEGT. The CDR3 extends over 16 amino acids. CDR3 region: CASSEKGGFSNQPQHF. In nucleotides, the CDR3 is TGTGCCAGCAGTGAAAAAGGGGGGTTTAGCAATCAGCCCCAGCATTTT.

This clone was detected only once. The chain is built from TRBV5-1 and TRBJ1-4, with 8 bases aligning to TRBD1. Germline loops: CDR1 SGHRS, CDR2 YFSETQ. Trimming removed 3 bases from V and 3 bases from J; junction bases left unmatched: 10. The CDR3 is 17 residues long. CDR3 sequence (DNA): TGCGCCAGCAGCTCGGAAGGGACAGGAGGGGCTAATGAAAAACTGTTTTTT. Protein product: CASSSEGTGGANEKLFF.

This rearrangement joins TRBV28 to TRBJ1-2, with 8 bases identical to TRBD1. After removal of 9 bases from V and 3 bases from J, the junction contained 6 bases not matched to a gene. Germline CDR1 MDHEN, CDR2 SYDVKM. The CDR3 consists of 13 residues. DNA of the CDR3: TGTGCCAGTTTGGACAGGGCGGACTATGGCTACACCTTC. Translation gives CASLDRADYGYTF.

The rearrangement uses TRBV7-2 and TRBJ1-2; 8 bases align to TRBD1. Germline CDR1 reads SGHTA; CDR2 reads FQGNSA. V gave up 4 bases and J gave up 7 bases; unmatched junction bases: 8. The CDR3 runs to 14 residues. The CDR3: CASSWTGPLSGYTF. As DNA, the CDR3 is TGTGCCAGCAGCTGGACAGGGCCCCTATCTGGCTACACCTTC.

V usage is TRBV6-5 and J usage is TRBJ2-3; D unresolved. CDR3 length: 12 residues. The germline V gene encodes CDR1 MNHEY and CDR2 SVGAGI. Trimming took 6 bases from V and 6 from J, leaving 10 bases between them. The CDR3 region has the DNA TGTGCCAGCAGAAACCCCTTGGATACGCAGTATTTT. This codes for CASRNPLDTQYF.

The chain joins TRBV28 to TRBJ1-5, with D hard to call. CDR1 and CDR2 from the germline V gene are MDHEN and SYDVKM. V lost 2 bases to trimming and J lost 0 bases, with 14 bases between them. The CDR3 loop spans 17 amino acids. In DNA form, the CDR3 reads TGTGCCAGCAGTTTAACGTTAGTCCGGATTAGCAATCAGCCCCAGCATTTT. This encodes CASSLTLVRISNQPQHF.

The rearrangement joins TRBV19 to TRBJ1-3; the D is unclear. CDR1 is LNHDA, CDR2 SQIVND, per germline (reference sequence). Trimming left V 7 bases short and J 4 bases short, with 11 bases between. The CDR3 covers 13 residues. The DNA for the CDR3 is TGTGCCAGTACGAACCTGGGAGGAAACACCATATATTTT. Translation gives CASTNLGGNTIYF.

The J gene is TRBJ1-5, the V gene TRBV19; D is ambiguous. The V end was cut by 5 bases, the J end by 5 bases, with 10 bases between. The CDR3 extends over 13 amino acids. Germline-derived CDR1 and CDR2 are LNHDA and SQIVND (reference sequence). CDR3 loop: CASSPGLYQPQHF. CDR3 DNA: TGTGCCAGTAGTCCTGGACTCTATCAGCCCCAGCATTTT.

The V and J genes are TRBV19 and TRBJ1-2; D unresolved. This CDR3 contains 13 residues. Per the germline V gene, CDR1 is LNHDA and CDR2 is SQIVND (reference sequence). Trimming removed 4 bases from V and 8 bases from J, with 14 bases in between. The CDR3 spells CASSTWDGRGYTF. The CDR3 nucleotides read TGTGCCAGTAGTACGTGGGATGGACGGGGCTACACCTTC.

The rearrangement joins TRBV23-1 to TRBJ1-4; TRBD1 is a possible D gene (5 bases). TRBV23-1 is designated an ORF whose function remains uncertain. The germline V and J ends were trimmed by 7 bases and 2 bases, with 14 bases remaining between them. The CDR3 totals 15 residues. The CDR3 region has the DNA TGCGCCAGCACTCCTCTAGGGGCGACTAATGAAAAACTGTTTTTT. It specifies CASTPLGATNEKLFF.

In its sample, this clone was seen a few times. The rearrangement uses TRBV14 and TRBJ1-1; tentatively, D is TRBD1 (5 bases). From germline, CDR1 is SGHDN and CDR2 FVKESK. The V end was cut by 4 bases, the J end by 2 bases, with 8 bases between. CDR3 length: 13 residues. The CDR3 DNA follows: TGTGCCAGCAGCCTGGGGCTTAACACTGAAGCTTTCTTT. Translated: CASSLGLNTEAFF.

The chain combines TRBV27 with TRBJ1-1, with D hard to call. The V end was cut by 6 bases, the J end by 0 bases, with 8 bases between. CDR3 length: 13 amino acids. Per germline, CDR1 MNHEY and CDR2 SMNVEV (reference sequence). Here the CDR3 DNA reads TGTGCCAGCAGCCGCGTAATGAACACTGAAGCTTTCTTT. This encodes CASSRVMNTEAFF.

V and J are TRBV7-7 and TRBJ2-1; D is ambiguous. This CDR3 is 13 amino acids long. Trimming took 1 base from V and 10 from J, leaving 11 bases between them. The germline V gene has CDR1 SSHAT and CDR2 FNYEAQ (reference sequence). The CDR3 nucleotides read TGTGCCAGCAGCTTAGACCCCTCGAGAGAGCAGTTCTTC. It specifies CASSLDPSREQFF.

The gene calls are TRBV6-1 and TRBJ2-1; D gene unclear. V shed 1 base and J shed 4 bases, with 8 bases lying between them. The CDR3 is 14 residues long. Looked up from germline, CDR1 is MNHNS and CDR2 is SASEGT. CDR3 DNA sequence: TGTGCCAGCAGTGAAGGATCAGTTTACAATGAGCAGTTCTTC. Protein: CASSEGSVYNEQFF.

The chain couples TRBV11-2 to TRBJ2-6; 8 nucleotides line up with TRBD1. The CDR3 totals 15 residues. After removal of 5 bases from V and 13 bases from J, the junction contained 13 bases not matched to a gene. Germline CDR1 and CDR2: SGHAT and FQNNGV. As DNA, the CDR3 is TGTGCCAGCAGCCCGAGAGGACAGGGATGGACGGTCCTGACTTTC. It translates to CASSPRGQGWTVLTF.

Here the CDR3 DNA reads TGTGCCAGCAGCTTGAACACAGAGAACTATGGCTACACCTTC. This sequence encodes CASSLNTENYGYTF. This rearrangement joins TRBV5-5 to TRBJ1-2; unclear D gene. This CDR3 is built from 14 residues. Germline CDR1 is SGHKS and CDR2 is YYEKEE (reference sequence). With 1 base removed from V and 2 bases from J, the gap between germline ends came to 9 bases.

This clone was observed a handful of times. The chain has TRBV29-1 and TRBJ2-1; 8 bases align to TRBD1. V gave up 5 bases and J gave up 5 bases; unmatched junction bases: 8. Germline lookup yields CDR1 SQVTM and CDR2 ANQGSEA. The CDR3 spans 14 residues. The DNA for the CDR3 is TGCAGCGTTCGAGACAGGGGTTTCGACAATGAGCAGTTCTTC. It specifies CSVRDRGFDNEQFF.

The rearrangement uses TRBV2 and TRBJ2-7, with TRBD1 matching over 8 bases. Germline-derived CDR1 and CDR2 are SNHLY and FYNNEI. The V and J ends lost 6 bases and 1 base, in that order; junction bases with no gene match: 5. This CDR3 is built from 14 residues. The CDR3 bases are TGTGCCAGCAGCCCAGGGGGCGCATCCTACGAGCAGTACTTC. It encodes CASSPGGASYEQYF.

To note about this clone: A junction end diverges from the germline sequence, so it may reflect a read error. V gene TRBV10-3 combines with J gene TRBJ1-1, with 8 bases fitting TRBD1. This CDR3 has 14 residues. Germline-derived CDR1 and CDR2 are ENHRY and SYGVKD. In DNA, the CDR3 is TGTGCCATCAGTGACCGGACAGGGAACGCTGAAGCTTTCTTT. As protein: CAISDRTGNAEAFF.

The chain has TRBV12-5 and TRBJ2-3, with D tentatively TRBD1 (5 bases). CDR1 LGHNT and CDR2 FRNRAP come from the germline V gene. Trimming shortened V by 7 bases and J by 10 bases, and 12 bases separated the two germline ends. The CDR3 has 11 residues. The CDR3 protein is CASALQGAQYF. CDR3 DNA sequence: TGTGCTAGTGCATTGCAGGGTGCGCAGTATTTT.

The genes are TRBV20-1 and TRBJ2-3; no firm D call. Trimming took 3 bases from V and 3 from J, leaving 4 bases between them. CDR3 length: 11 amino acids. The germline CDR1 and CDR2 sequences are DFQATT and SNEGSKA (reference sequence). The CDR3 protein is CSARWTDTQYF. CDR3 DNA sequence: TGCAGTGCTAGGTGGACAGATACGCAGTATTTT.

The genes are TRBV11-2 and TRBJ2-7; TRBD1 is a possible D gene (5 bases). The CDR3 has 14 amino acids. Trimming left V 2 bases short and J 4 bases short, with 12 bases between. Germline loops: CDR1 SGHAT, CDR2 FQNNGV. CDR3 nucleotide sequence: TGTGCCAGCAGCTTACACAGGTCTTTGTACGAGCAGTACTTC. This sequence encodes CASSLHRSLYEQYF.

V usage is TRBV19 and J usage is TRBJ1-1, with D perhaps matching TRBD1 (6 bases). V dropped 4 bases and J dropped 1 base, with 13 bases sitting between them. This CDR3 has 15 amino acids. CDR1 LNHDA and CDR2 SQIVND come from the germline V gene (reference sequence). DNA for the CDR3: TGTGCCAGTAGTACCTCAGGGGTCGAGAACACTGAAGCTTTCTTT. It specifies CASSTSGVENTEAFF.

This chain links TRBV4-2 with TRBJ1-2, with 7 bases aligning to TRBD1. V lost 0 bases and J lost 3; bases outside the gene matches: 4. Germline assignment: CDR1 LGHNA and CDR2 YNFKEQ. CDR3 length: 15 residues. In DNA, the CDR3 is TGTGCCAGCAGCCAAGAATTAACAGGGGACTATGGCTACACCTTC. Translation: CASSQELTGDYGYTF.

The rearrangement uses TRBV6-6 and TRBJ1-5, with 10 bases lining up with TRBD1. Trimming removed 0 bases from V and 6 bases from J; junction bases left unmatched: 2. The CDR3 runs 15 residues. Germline V gives CDR1 MNHNY, CDR2 SVGAGI (reference sequence). In nucleotides, the CDR3 is TGTGCCAGCAGTTACTCGGGACAGGGGAGTCAGCCCCAGCATTTT. Translating it yields CASSYSGQGSQPQHF.

This clone was seen only a few times. The chain is built from TRBV28 and TRBJ2-3, with D tentatively TRBD1 (5 bases). This CDR3 spans 14 amino acids. Germline CDR1 is MDHEN and CDR2 is SYDVKM. Trimming removed 3 bases from V and 0 bases from J, with 7 bases in between. DNA for the CDR3: TGTGCCAGCAGTTTCGGACATAGCACAGATACGCAGTATTTT. Protein: CASSFGHSTDTQYF.

The rearrangement links TRBV19 to TRBJ1-5; D unresolved. CDR1 is LNHDA and CDR2 is SQIVND in the germline V gene (reference sequence). The CDR3 loop spans 14 amino acids. The V and J ends lost 9 bases and 1 base respectively, with 13 bases between them. This CDR3 is CASRSGVSNQPQHF. As DNA, the CDR3 is TGTGCCAGCCGTTCTGGGGTGAGCAATCAGCCCCAGCATTTT.